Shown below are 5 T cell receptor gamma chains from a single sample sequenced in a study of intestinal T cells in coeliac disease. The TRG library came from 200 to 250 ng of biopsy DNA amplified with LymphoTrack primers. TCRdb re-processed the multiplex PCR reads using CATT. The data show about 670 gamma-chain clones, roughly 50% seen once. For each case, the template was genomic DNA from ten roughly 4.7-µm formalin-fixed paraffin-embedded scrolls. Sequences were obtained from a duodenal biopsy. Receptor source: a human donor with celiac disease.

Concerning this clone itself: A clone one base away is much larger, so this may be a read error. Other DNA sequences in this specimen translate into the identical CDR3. Here the CDR3 DNA reads TGTGCCCTGTGGGAGGGTTATTATAAGAAACTCTTT. Protein sequence: CALWEGYYKKLF. The V and J genes are TRGV9 and TRGJ1 or TRGJ2. The CDR3 totals 12 residues. Germline assignment: CDR1 GITISATS and CDR2 ISYDGTV (reference sequence).

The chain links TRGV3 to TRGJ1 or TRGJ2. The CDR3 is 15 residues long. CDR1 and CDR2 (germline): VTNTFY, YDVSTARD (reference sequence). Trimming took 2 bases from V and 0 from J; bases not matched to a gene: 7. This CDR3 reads CATWDMIMNYYKKLF. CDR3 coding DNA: TGTGCCACCTGGGACATGATAATGAATTATTATAAGAAACTCTTT.

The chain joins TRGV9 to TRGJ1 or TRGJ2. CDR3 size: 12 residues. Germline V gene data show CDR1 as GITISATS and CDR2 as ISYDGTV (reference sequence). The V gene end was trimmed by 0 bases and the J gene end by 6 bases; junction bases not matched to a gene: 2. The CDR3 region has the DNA TGTGCCTTGTGGGAGGTGCCTTATAAGAAACTCTTT. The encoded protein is CALWEVPYKKLF.

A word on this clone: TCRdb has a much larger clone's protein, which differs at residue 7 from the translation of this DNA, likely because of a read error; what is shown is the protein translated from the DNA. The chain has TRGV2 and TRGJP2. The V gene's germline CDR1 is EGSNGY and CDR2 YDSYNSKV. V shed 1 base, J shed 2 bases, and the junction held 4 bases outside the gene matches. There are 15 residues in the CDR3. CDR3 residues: CATWDGGSSDWIKTF. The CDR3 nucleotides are TGTGCCACCTGGGACGGCGGAAGTAGTGATTGGATCAAGACGTTT.

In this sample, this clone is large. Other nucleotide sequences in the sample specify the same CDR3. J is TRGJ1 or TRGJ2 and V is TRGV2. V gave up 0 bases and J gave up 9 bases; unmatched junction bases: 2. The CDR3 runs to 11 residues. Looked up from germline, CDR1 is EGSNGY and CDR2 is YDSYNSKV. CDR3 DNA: TGTGCCACCTGGGACGGGCCTAAGAAACTCTTT. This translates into CATWDGPKKLF.